This TCR beta chain comes out of a study of cytomegalovirus exposure and HLA in healthy donors. Findings and caveats of the study: Some TCR beta chains (about 170 of them) were listed as cytomegalovirus-associated. In an earlier analysis, about 90% or about 30%: the productive usage of most TCR beta V segments. A later analysis showed HLA-associated TCR beta chains outstripping equally common others in clonal expansion. Later on, a genetic analysis was performed. It linked a missense variant in DCLRE1C with V- and J-gene trimming of TCR beta.

The CDR3 length is 15 residues. Between the trimmed V and J ends, which lost 0 bases and 2 bases, there was a span of 10 bases. Germline-derived CDR1 and CDR2 are SGHRS and YFSETQ. Primers included in the PCR were 60 Vbeta and 13 Jbeta primers. Here immunoSEQ multiplex PCR was the method, and the copy in TCRdb shows in-frame clones only, minus some. The sample includes some 150,000 clones, 80% of them seen just once. This clone was picked up a small number of times. What it binds is unknown. Sequenced: PBMCs. The chain links TRBV5-1 to TRBJ2-3; a possible D gene is TRBD1 (6 bases). The TCR sequence derives from a man aged 35-49 years in good health and CMV-seropositive. CDR3 in DNA: TGCGCCAGCAGCTTGGCAGGGGCCCACACAGATACGCAGTATTTT. Protein product: CASSLAGAHTDTQYF.